This TCR beta chain stems from a study of molecular identifiers for immune sequencing clone quantification. TCRdb re-analysed the PCR reads in MiXCR, keeping a single row per CDR3 protein. This table has about 640,000 distinct CDR3 sequences, 15% to 20% appearing once. The sample holds many counts of this clonotype. This CDR3 region has 12 residues. With 5 bases removed from V and 7 bases from J, the gap between germline ends came to 8 bases. CDR1 is LGHNT and CDR2 is FRNRAP in the germline V gene. Sequenced: naive CD8+ T cells from blood, with Jurkat cell RNA spiked in. Specified subset: FACS-sorted CD8+CD4-CCR7+CD45RA+ naive T cells. The chain carries TRBV12-5 and TRBJ2-2; D remains unclear. The receptor was derived from a human donor in good health. Some libraries in this study had Jurkat cell RNA spiked in. The CDR3, as DNA: TGTGCTAGTGGTCCGTTATACGGGGAGCTGTTTTTT. Translating it yields CASGPLYGELFF.